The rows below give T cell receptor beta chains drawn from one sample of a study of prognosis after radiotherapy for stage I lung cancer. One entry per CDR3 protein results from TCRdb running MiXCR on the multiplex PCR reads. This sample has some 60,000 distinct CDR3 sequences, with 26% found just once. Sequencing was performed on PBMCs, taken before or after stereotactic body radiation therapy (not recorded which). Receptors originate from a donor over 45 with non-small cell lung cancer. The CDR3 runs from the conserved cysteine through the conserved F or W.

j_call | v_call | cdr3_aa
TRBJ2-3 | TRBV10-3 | CAIRPTSGGKDTQYF
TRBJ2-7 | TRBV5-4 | CASSLGYRTGGYEQYF
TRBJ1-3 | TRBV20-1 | CSEDRGNGNTIYF
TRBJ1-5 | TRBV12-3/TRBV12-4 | CASSSSGRPNQPQHF
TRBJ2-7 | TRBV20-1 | CSATHLGRDYEQYF
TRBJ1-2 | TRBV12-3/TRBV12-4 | CASSRRQQGSDYGYTF
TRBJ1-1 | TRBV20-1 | CSAARSSNTEAFF
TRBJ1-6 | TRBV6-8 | CASSYSGGGSPLHF
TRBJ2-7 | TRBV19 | CASSATGPPYEQYF
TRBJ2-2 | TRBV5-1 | CASSYAGTGVGGELFF
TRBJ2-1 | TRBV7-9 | CASSLTSGGVQNEQFF
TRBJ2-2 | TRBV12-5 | CASGLQGSWELLF
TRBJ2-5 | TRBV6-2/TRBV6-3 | CASSGDRASFETQYF
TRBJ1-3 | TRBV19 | CASRTTGSSGNTIYF
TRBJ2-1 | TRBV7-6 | CASSRTSGNYNEQFF
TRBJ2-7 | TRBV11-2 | CASSLALGQGKKEQYF
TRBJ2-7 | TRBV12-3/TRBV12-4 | CASRQPGGEQYF
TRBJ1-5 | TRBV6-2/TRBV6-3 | CASTDGGPGGNQPQHF
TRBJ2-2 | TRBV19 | CASSSGQEAGELFF
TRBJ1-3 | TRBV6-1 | CASSRTASGNTIYF
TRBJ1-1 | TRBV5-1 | CASSSQGILTEAFF
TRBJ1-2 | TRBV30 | CAWRIGRRYGYTF
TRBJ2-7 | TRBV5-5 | CASSLVGRSYEQYF
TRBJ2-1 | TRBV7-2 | CASSPGGASSYNEQFF
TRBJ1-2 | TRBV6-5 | CASSFNSPGGRYGYTF
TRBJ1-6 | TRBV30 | CACTQARYNSPLHF